This T cell receptor (beta chain) derives from a study of beta chain features in type 1 diabetes. Study at large: Patients looked much like healthy donors when it came to age, gender and cell yields. Findings and caveats of the study: Moderate but significant shortening of TCRB CDR3s was recorded in all four CD4+ subsets from Type 1 diabetes patients.

The CDR3 runs to 11 residues. The V gene lost 5 bases and the J gene lost 5 bases, with 4 bases spanning the gap. The germline V gene encodes CDR1 SGHVS and CDR2 FQNEAQ. Remarks on this clone: What it recognizes is unknown.

The authors reverse transcribed all of the isolated RNA, so sequencing captured expressed TCRB transcripts. TCRdb's copy holds only in-frame clones and misses some; the assay was immunoSEQ multiplex PCR. Of about 340,000 clones listed, approximately 12% are singletons. This clonotype originated in a woman between 18 and 29 years old with type 1 diabetes. The sample comprised naive CD4+ T cells from blood. The chain couples TRBV7-8 to TRBJ2-1; D is uncertain. The CDR3 spells CASSPDNEQFF. The CDR3 DNA sequence: TGTGCCAGCAGCCCAGACAATGAGCAGTTCTTC.